This T cell receptor beta chain was sequenced in a study of cytomegalovirus exposure and HLA in healthy donors. Study conclusions and caveats: Because they were indistinguishable, some V segments, including TRBV6-2 and TRBV6-3, were excluded. Later, an analysis showed that TCR beta chains associated with HLA were more clonally expanded than others that were equally common. Segments of the TCR beta V type were, in most cases, productive about 90% or about 30% of the time in an earlier analysis. There were around 160 TCR beta chains listed as cytomegalovirus-associated.

Between the trimmed V and J ends, which lost 3 bases and 7 bases, there was a span of 13 bases. Germline CDR1 SNHLY, CDR2 FYNNEI. The CDR3 loop spans 14 amino acids. This clone was counted once. Its target is not known. The PCR ran on 60 Vbeta and 13 Jbeta primers. Using immunoSEQ multiplex PCR, the repertoire was profiled, and TCRdb retains in-frame clones only, with some absent. The table lists approximately 70,000 clones, 74% of them singletons. The TCR was taken from a woman aged 60-75 years in good health and CMV-seropositive. V gene TRBV2 combines with J gene TRBJ1-3; D ambiguous. Material: PBMCs. The chain's CDR3 is CASSELHRRNTIYF. Here the CDR3 DNA reads TGTGCCAGCAGTGAGCTACACCGGAGGAACACCATATATTTT.